The 28 T cell receptor beta chains below all came from one sample that was sequenced in a study of lymphopenia after photon versus proton radiotherapy (dated by TCRdb to the late 2010s). Receptors were amplified or captured by the immunoSEQ multiplex PCR assay. What TCRdb holds here is the immuneACCESS table cut down to in-frame rearrangements. Part of the clones is not present; checked against another copy, under half of the missing clones reflect an unresolved V gene, and the others are unexplained. This sample has 6,000 to 9,000 clones in its table, and about 92% of those were observed once. Roughly 1.6% of the sample goes to the ten largest clones. The sequencing here drew on peripheral blood, taken from a patient treated with photon-based radiotherapy. The receptors come from a woman aged 45 to 65 with cholangiocarcinoma.

The chain is built from TRBV7-9 and TRBJ1-6; D is possibly TRBD1 (5 bases). With 3 bases removed from V and 10 bases from J, the gap between germline ends came to 13 bases. The CDR3 covers 14 residues. Germline lookup yields CDR1 SEHNR and CDR2 FQNEAQ (reference sequence). CDR3 DNA: TGTGCCAGCAGCTTCTCGACAGCCAGGTCACCCCTCCACTTT. Translating gives CASSFSTARSPLHF.

The genes are TRBV2 and TRBJ1-2; 8 bases map to TRBD1. Germline V lookup: CDR1 SNHLY, CDR2 FYNNEI. The CDR3 has 16 residues. J gave up 0 bases and V 5 bases, and 8 bases lay outside the gene matches. The CDR3 bases are TGTGCCAGCAGTACAACCGGGACAGGTTCTAACTATGGCTACACCTTC. It is translated as CASSTTGTGSNYGYTF. Full variable domain (outside the CDR3, taken from reference TRBV2 and TRBJ1-2): EPEVTQTPSHQVTQMGQEVILRCVPISNHLYFYWYRQILGQKVEFLVSFYNNEISEKSEIFDDQFSVERPDGSNFTLKIRSTKLEDSAMYFCASSTTGTGSNYGYTFGSGTRLTVV.

The rearrangement links TRBV5-1 to TRBJ2-3; 10 nucleotides agree with TRBD2. V dropped 0 bases and J dropped 4; count of bases not matched to a gene: 11. CDR1 is SGHRS and CDR2 is YFSETQ in the germline V gene. The CDR3 extends over 18 amino acids. For the CDR3, the DNA is TGCGCCAGCAGCTTGGAGGGGACTAGCGTCACAGGGGCAGATACGCAGTATTTT. Translation: CASSLEGTSVTGADTQYF.

Here the CDR3 reads CASSQENRGRSTDTQYF. The CDR3 nucleotides read TGCGCCAGCAGCCAAGAAAATAGGGGTCGAAGCACAGATACGCAGTATTTT. The chain carries TRBV4-1 and TRBJ2-3; possible D gene TRBD1, 5 bases. The CDR3 sequence is 17 residues long. V dropped 0 bases and J dropped 0 bases, with 13 bases sitting between them. The V gene's germline CDR1 is MGHRA and CDR2 YSYEKL.

V usage is TRBV28 and J usage is TRBJ1-2, with a weak D call TRBD1 (5 bases). V was cut by 6 bases and J by 2 bases, with 7 bases left in between. This CDR3 region has 12 residues. The germline V gene has CDR1 MDHEN and CDR2 SYDVKM. The CDR3 is CASRGENYGYTF. The CDR3 nucleotides are TGTGCCAGCAGAGGGGAAAACTATGGCTACACCTTC.

The chain combines TRBV18 with TRBJ2-3; no clear D gene. The CDR3 covers 10 residues. Trimming cost V 8 bases and J 5 bases, with 5 bases left between them. CDR1 is KGHSH, CDR2 LQKENI, per germline. The CDR3 spells CASLGDTQYF. The CDR3 nucleotides read TGTGCCAGCCTCGGAGATACGCAGTATTTT.

The chain has TRBV9 and TRBJ1-6; D may be TRBD1 (5 bases). V was shortened by 3 bases and J by 8 bases, with 15 bases between the two germline ends. Looked up from germline, CDR1 is SGDLS and CDR2 is YYNGEE. The CDR3 is 15 amino acids. The CDR3 region is CASSARGGDYSPLHF. CDR3 in DNA: TGTGCCAGCAGCGCTCGTGGGGGGGATTATTCACCCCTCCACTTT.

The rearrangement links TRBV30 to TRBJ1-1, with 8 positions matching TRBD1. CDR1 and CDR2 (germline): GTSNPN, SVGIG (reference sequence). This CDR3 region has 15 residues. Trimming took 5 bases from V and 0 from J; bases not matched to a gene: 8. Here the CDR3 DNA reads TGTGCCTGGGACAGGGGAAGGACAGTGAACACTGAAGCTTTCTTT. It encodes CAWDRGRTVNTEAFF.

J is TRBJ1-1 and V is TRBV4-1, with D hard to call. This CDR3 is built from 15 residues. Germline CDR1 is MGHRA and CDR2 is YSYEKL. V was shortened by 0 bases and J by 1 base, with 9 bases between the two germline ends. This CDR3 reads CASSQDRRQNTEAFF. The CDR3 nucleotides read TGCGCCAGCAGCCAAGATAGACGGCAGAACACTGAAGCTTTCTTT.

V and J are TRBV5-8 and TRBJ1-5, with D perhaps TRBD1 (5 bases). V was trimmed by 6 bases and J by 0 bases, leaving 19 bases between them. The germline V gene has CDR1 SGHTS and CDR2 YDEGEE. The CDR3 contains 17 residues. The CDR3 DNA follows: TGTGCCAGCACCAACGCGGTAGACAGCTATAGCAATCAGCCCCAGCATTTT. Protein: CASTNAVDSYSNQPQHF.

V and J are TRBV19 and TRBJ1-1; the match to TRBD1 covers 7 bases. The junction had 11 bases not matched to a gene; V was cut back by 7 bases and J by 3 bases. This CDR3 comprises 15 residues. Germline CDR1 and CDR2: LNHDA and SQIVND (reference sequence). The CDR3 DNA follows: TGTGCCAGTACACCGAGGGGGCGAGTAGACACTGAAGCTTTCTTT. It is translated as CASTPRGRVDTEAFF.

The rearrangement links TRBV5-1 to TRBJ2-5; D is ambiguous. Trimming left V 2 bases short and J 2 bases short, with 13 bases between. The germline V gene encodes CDR1 SGHRS and CDR2 YFSETQ. There are 15 residues in the CDR3. The CDR3 DNA sequence: TGCGCCAGCAGCTTCAGTCTTGCAGAACAAGAGACCCAGTACTTC. It translates to CASSFSLAEQETQYF.

The CDR3 loop reads CASSRDNQPQHF. The CDR3, as DNA: TGTGCCAGCAGCAGGGACAATCAGCCCCAGCATTTT. V and J are TRBV25-1 and TRBJ1-5; D perhaps matches TRBD1 (5 bases). CDR1 is MGHDK, CDR2 SYGVNS, per germline. The CDR3 length is 12 residues. Trimming left V 6 bases short and J 3 bases short, with 6 bases between.

The rearrangement links TRBV4-3 to TRBJ1-1; no firm D call. The germline CDR1 and CDR2 sequences are LGHNA and YSLEER. This CDR3 region has 15 residues. Trimming took 0 bases from V and 1 from J, leaving 9 bases between them. CDR3 bases: TGCGCCAGCAGCCAAGATATAGCGGAGAACACTGAAGCTTTCTTT. This encodes CASSQDIAENTEAFF.

This chain connects TRBV18 to TRBJ2-5; a possible D gene is TRBD2 (6 bases). The CDR3 runs to 15 residues. CDR1 is KGHSH and CDR2 is LQKENI in the germline V gene. With 2 bases removed from V and 5 bases from J, the gap between germline ends came to 15 bases. The CDR3 region has the DNA TGTGCCAGCTCACCAAAGCAGGGAGGTGTCGAGACCCAGTACTTC. Its translation is CASSPKQGGVETQYF.

This chain connects TRBV9 to TRBJ2-1, with D tentatively TRBD2 (6 bases). Per the germline V gene, CDR1 is SGDLS and CDR2 is YYNGEE. The V end lost 0 bases, the J end lost 2 bases, and 9 bases lay between the germline ends. CDR3 length: 15 residues. The CDR3 DNA follows: TGTGCCAGCAGCGTAGTAGGAGGGACCTACAATGAGCAGTTCTTC. Translating gives CASSVVGGTYNEQFF.

The chain carries TRBV6-5 and TRBJ1-6, with D unresolved. Trimming took 0 bases from V and 9 from J, leaving 9 bases between them. Germline assignment: CDR1 MNHEY and CDR2 SVGAGI. The CDR3 covers 14 residues. CDR3 sequence (DNA): TGTGCCAGCAGTTACTCCTCACAGTCTTCACCCCTCCACTTT. It yields the protein CASSYSSQSSPLHF.

Written as DNA, the CDR3 is TGTGCCAGTAGTCTTCTAGCGGGGGGGAGCACAGATACGCAGTATTTT. It is translated as CASSLLAGGSTDTQYF. The gene calls are TRBV19 and TRBJ2-3; TRBD2 agrees at 12 bases. Germline V gene data show CDR1 as LNHDA and CDR2 as SQIVND (reference sequence). The length of the CDR3 is 16 residues. V shed 5 bases, J shed 0 bases, and the junction held 3 bases outside the gene matches.

This chain uses TRBV4-1 with TRBJ2-2; D is unclear. Germline V gene data show CDR1 as MGHRA and CDR2 as YSYEKL. The CDR3 runs 15 residues. The ends were cut back, 1 base at V and 4 bases at J, with 10 bases in the middle. CDR3 loop: CASSQVGRSTGELFF. DNA of the CDR3: TGCGCCAGCAGCCAAGTTGGCAGGAGCACCGGGGAGCTGTTTTTT.

This clone was recorded only once. V and J are TRBV4-1 and TRBJ1-5, with D possibly matching TRBD1 (5 bases). Trimming removed 2 bases at V and 2 bases at J, with 16 bases between. The germline gives CDR1 MGHRA, CDR2 YSYEKL. This CDR3 region has 17 residues. CDR3 DNA sequence: TGCGCCAGCAGCCAACTACGAAAGGGGACTGGCAATCAGCCCCAGCATTTT. This codes for CASSQLRKGTGNQPQHF.

The genes are TRBV7-2 and TRBJ1-5; maybe TRBD1 (5 bases). Germline CDR1 is SGHTA and CDR2 is FQGNSA. Trimming left V 1 base short and J 4 bases short, with 14 bases between. The CDR3 covers 16 residues. CDR3 DNA: TGTGCCAGCAGCTTAGGGAGTTTCCCAGGGAATCAGCCCCAGCATTTT. It translates to CASSLGSFPGNQPQHF.

The chain has TRBV11-2 and TRBJ1-2; D is undetermined. Trimming cost V 3 bases and J 4 bases, with 15 bases left between them. This CDR3 region has 15 residues. Looked up from germline, CDR1 is SGHAT and CDR2 is FQNNGV. The CDR3 here is CASSLFVRWAYGYTF. In nucleotides, the CDR3 is TGTGCCAGCAGCTTGTTTGTCAGGTGGGCCTATGGCTACACCTTC. The full variable domain, in which reference TRBV11-2 and TRBJ1-2 provide the parts outside the CDR3, is EAGVAQSPRYKIIEKRQSVAFWCNPISGHATLYWYQQILGQGPKLLIQFQNNGVVDDSQLPKDRFSAERLKGVDSTLKIQPAKLEDSAVYLCASSLFVRWAYGYTFGSGTRLTVV.

This chain uses TRBV6-6 with TRBJ2-2; weak D call: TRBD2 (5 bases). The CDR3 covers 14 residues. CDR1 MNHNY and CDR2 SVGAGI come from the germline V gene (reference sequence). Trimming took 6 bases from V and 8 from J, leaving 16 bases between them. The CDR3 nucleotides are TGTGCCAGCAGGGCCGAACGGGATTTGGGGGAGCTGTTTTTT. Residues: CASRAERDLGELFF.

The chain combines TRBV5-6 with TRBJ1-6, with a weak D call TRBD1 (5 bases). Germline V CDR1 and CDR2: SGHDT, YYEEEE. The V and J ends lost 4 bases and 5 bases respectively, with 19 bases between them. The CDR3 is 17 amino acids. This CDR3 reads CASSTGGGSGNNSPLHF. Written as DNA, the CDR3 is TGTGCCAGCAGCACCGGGGGTGGGAGCGGAAATAATTCACCCCTCCACTTT.

The chain is built from TRBV7-8 and TRBJ2-3; D assignment may be TRBD1 or TRBD2 (5 bases each). V lost 2 bases and J 2 bases, leaving 11 bases between the germline ends. The CDR3 runs to 15 residues. CDR1 is SGHVS, CDR2 FQNEAQ, per germline. CDR3 bases: TGTGCCAGCAGCTTAATCGGGACCTACACAGATACGCAGTATTTT. It is translated as CASSLIGTYTDTQYF.

The chain joins TRBV6-5 to TRBJ1-2; no reliable D call. The CDR3 runs to 14 residues. V lost 5 bases, J lost 4 bases, and 14 bases lay in between. CDR1 is MNHEY, CDR2 SVGAGI, per germline. The CDR3 nucleotides are TGTGCCAGCAGTACCGGGCCTTATCTCTATGGCTACACCTTC. It codes for CASSTGPYLYGYTF.

The genes are TRBV7-9 and TRBJ1-2, with no clear D. This CDR3 is 13 amino acids long. Germline V CDR1 and CDR2: SEHNR, FQNEAQ (reference sequence). Trimming pared 5 bases from V and 8 bases from J, leaving 15 bases between. In DNA form, the CDR3 reads TGTGCCAGCAGCCCGGACTGGTTTGAAGGCTACACCTTC. Amino acid sequence: CASSPDWFEGYTF. Complete variable domain (other parts from reference TRBV7-9 and TRBJ1-2): DTGVSQNPRHKITKRGQNVTFRCDPISEHNRLYWYRQTLGQGPEFLTYFQNEAQLEKSRLLSDRFSAERPKGSFSTLEIQRTEQGDSAMYLCASSPDWFEGYTFGSGTRLTVV.

The chain is built from TRBV18 and TRBJ2-7, with 9 nucleotides matching TRBD1. This CDR3 contains 16 residues. The germline V gene has CDR1 KGHSH and CDR2 LQKENI. Losses at the gene ends were 0 bases for V and 1 base for J; bases not matched to a gene: 4. The CDR3 spells CASSPPRTGASYEQYF. CDR3 DNA sequence: TGTGCCAGCTCACCACCACGGACAGGGGCGTCCTACGAGCAGTACTTC.